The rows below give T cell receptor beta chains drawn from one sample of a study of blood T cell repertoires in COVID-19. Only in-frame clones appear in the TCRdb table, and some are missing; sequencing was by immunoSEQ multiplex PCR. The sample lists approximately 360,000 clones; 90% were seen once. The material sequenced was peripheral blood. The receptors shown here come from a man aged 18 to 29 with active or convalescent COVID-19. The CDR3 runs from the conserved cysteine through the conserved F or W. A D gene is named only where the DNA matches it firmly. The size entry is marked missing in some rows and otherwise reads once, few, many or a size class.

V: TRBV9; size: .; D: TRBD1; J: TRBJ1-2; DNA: TGTGCCAGCAGCGTAGGACAGGGAATAAGAAGGAGGGATGGCTACACCTTC; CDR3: CASSVGQGIRRRDGYTF
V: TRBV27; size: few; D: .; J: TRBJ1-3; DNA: TGTGCCAGCAGTTTATCGATGGACAATGGAAACACCATATATTTT; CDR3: CASSLSMDNGNTIYF
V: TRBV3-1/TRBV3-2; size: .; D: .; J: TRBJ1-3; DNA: TGTGCCAGCAGCCATCAGGGAGGAAACACCATATATTTT; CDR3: CASSHQGGNTIYF
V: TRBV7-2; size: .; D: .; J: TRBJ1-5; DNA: TGTGCCAGCAGCCCATCAGGGAAAGCCCGTAGCAATCAGCCCCAGCATTTT; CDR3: CASSPSGKARSNQPQHF
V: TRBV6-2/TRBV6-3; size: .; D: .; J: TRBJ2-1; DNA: TGTGCCAGCAGTTTCACTACCTCTCAGCGTACTAACAATGAGCAGTTCTTC; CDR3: CASSFTTSQRTNNEQFF
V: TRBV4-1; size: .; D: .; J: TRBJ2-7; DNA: TGCGCCAGCAGCCAAGCGACTTCCCGGGAGCAGTACTTC; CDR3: CASSQATSREQYF
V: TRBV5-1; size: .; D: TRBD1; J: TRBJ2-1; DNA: TGCGCCAGCAGCTTGGCTACAGGGGTCATCGACAATGAGCAGTTCTTC; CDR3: CASSLATGVIDNEQFF
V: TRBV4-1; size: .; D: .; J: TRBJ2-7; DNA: TGCGCCAGCAGCCTCAGGCAGGGTCGGGACGAGCAGTACTTC; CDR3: CASSLRQGRDEQYF
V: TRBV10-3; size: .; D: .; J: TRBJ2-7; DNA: TGTGCCATCAGGTCAGGGGAATCCTACGAGCAGTACTTC; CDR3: CAIRSGESYEQYF
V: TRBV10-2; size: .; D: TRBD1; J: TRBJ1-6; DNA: TGCGCCAGCAGGAATAGACAGGGTGATTCACCCCTCCACTTT; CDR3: CASRNRQGDSPLHF
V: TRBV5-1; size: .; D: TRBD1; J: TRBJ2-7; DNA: TGCGCCAGCAGCTTCCCGGGACAGGGCGTCTACGAGCAGTACTTC; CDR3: CASSFPGQGVYEQYF
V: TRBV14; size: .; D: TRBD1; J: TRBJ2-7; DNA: TGTGCCAGCAGCCGAGGACAGGGCCTCTCCTACGAGCAGTACTTC; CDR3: CASSRGQGLSYEQYF
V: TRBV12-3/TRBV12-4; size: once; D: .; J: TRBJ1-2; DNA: TGTGCCAGCAGTTTAACAGGGCGCTATGGCTACACCTTC; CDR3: CASSLTGRYGYTF
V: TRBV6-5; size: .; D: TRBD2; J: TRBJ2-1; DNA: TGTGCCAGCACCCGGGGGGGGGAAAGTGAGCAGTTCTTC; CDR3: CASTRGGESEQFF
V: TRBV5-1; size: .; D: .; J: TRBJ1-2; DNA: TGCGCCAGCAGCTTGTACGCAGGGATCACTAACTATGGCTACACCTTC; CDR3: CASSLYAGITNYGYTF
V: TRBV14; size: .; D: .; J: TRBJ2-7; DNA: TGTGCCAGCAGCCATTCATCTAGTGAGCAGTACTTC; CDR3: CASSHSSSEQYF
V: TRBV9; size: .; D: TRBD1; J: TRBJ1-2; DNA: TGTGCCAGCAGCGTAGCTCCTGGACAGGGCTCCTATGGCTACACCTTC; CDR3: CASSVAPGQGSYGYTF
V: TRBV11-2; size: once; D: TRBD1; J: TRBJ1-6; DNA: TGTGCCAGCAAGGGACAGGGGAGGACCTATAATTCACCCCTCCACTTT; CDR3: CASKGQGRTYNSPLHF
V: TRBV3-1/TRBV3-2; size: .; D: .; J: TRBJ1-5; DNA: TGTGCCAGCAGCCAAGACTCGAATCAGCCCCAGCATTTT; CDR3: CASSQDSNQPQHF
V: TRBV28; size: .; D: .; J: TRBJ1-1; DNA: TGTGCCAGCAGCTCGGGGGGGCCGGTCACTGAAGCTTTCTTT; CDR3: CASSSGGPVTEAFF
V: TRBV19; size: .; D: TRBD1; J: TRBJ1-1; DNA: TGTGCCAGTAGTATGCCTCACAGGGGCACTGAAGCTTTCTTT; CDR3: CASSMPHRGTEAFF
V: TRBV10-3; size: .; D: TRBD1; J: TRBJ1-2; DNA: TGTGCCATCAGTGAGTCACGGGACAGCTATGGCTACACCTTC; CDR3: CAISESRDSYGYTF
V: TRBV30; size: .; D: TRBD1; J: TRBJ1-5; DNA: TGTGCCTGGAGCCGGACAGGGGGCAATCAGCCCCAGCATTTT; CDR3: CAWSRTGGNQPQHF
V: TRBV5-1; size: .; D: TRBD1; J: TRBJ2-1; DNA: TGCGCCAGCAGCTTGCCATTAATGGGACAGGGGGCTTACAATGAGCAGTTCTTC; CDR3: CASSLPLMGQGAYNEQFF
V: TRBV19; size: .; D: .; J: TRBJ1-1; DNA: TGTGCCAGTCTCCGGTACACTGAAGCTTTCTTT; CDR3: CASLRYTEAFF
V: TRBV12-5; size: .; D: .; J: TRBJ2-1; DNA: TGTGCTAGTGGTTTGGTCCTCGGAGCGAAGAGCTCCTACAATGAGCAGTTCTTC; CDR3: CASGLVLGAKSSYNEQFF
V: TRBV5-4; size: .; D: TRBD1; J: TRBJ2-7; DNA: TGTGCCAGCAGCTTGGGAACGACAGGGCCCTACGAGCAGTACTTC; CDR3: CASSLGTTGPYEQYF
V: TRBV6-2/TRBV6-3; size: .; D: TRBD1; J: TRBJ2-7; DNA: TGTGCCAGCAGTTTTACAGGGGGCCCGTGGGAGCAGTACTTC; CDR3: CASSFTGGPWEQYF
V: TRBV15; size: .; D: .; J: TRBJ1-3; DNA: TGTGCCACCAGCCCCGGGAGGTCCGGAAACACCATATATTTT; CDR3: CATSPGRSGNTIYF
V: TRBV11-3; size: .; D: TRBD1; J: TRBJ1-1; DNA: TGTGCCAGCAGCCCCGGGACAGGGAGGAACACTGAAGCTTTCTTT; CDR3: CASSPGTGRNTEAFF
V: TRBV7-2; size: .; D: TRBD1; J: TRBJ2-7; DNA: TGTGCCAGCAGCTTAGCCCGGGACAGGGTCAACGAGCAGTACTTC; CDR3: CASSLARDRVNEQYF
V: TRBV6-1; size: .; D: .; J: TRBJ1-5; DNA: TGTGCCAGCAGTGAAGGGGCAGACAATCAGCCCCAGCATTTT; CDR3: CASSEGADNQPQHF
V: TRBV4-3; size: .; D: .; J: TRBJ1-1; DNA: TGCGCCAGCAGCCAAGTTGTAGTAAACACTGAAGCTTTCTTT; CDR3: CASSQVVVNTEAFF
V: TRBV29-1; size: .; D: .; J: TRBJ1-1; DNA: TGCACCGGCAGGGGTATGAACACTGAAGCTTTCTTT; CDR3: CTGRGMNTEAFF
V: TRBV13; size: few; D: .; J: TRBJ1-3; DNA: TGTGCCAGCAGCCCCCGACAGGCTGGAAACACCATATATTTT; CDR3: CASSPRQAGNTIYF
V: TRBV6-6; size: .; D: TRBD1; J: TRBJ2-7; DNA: TGTGCCAGCAGACAGCCGCGGACAGGGGAACAGTACTTC; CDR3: CASRQPRTGEQYF
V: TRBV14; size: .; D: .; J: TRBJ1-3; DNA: TGTGCCAGCAGCCAAAGACCCGTGCGGGCTGGAAACACCATATATTTT; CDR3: CASSQRPVRAGNTIYF